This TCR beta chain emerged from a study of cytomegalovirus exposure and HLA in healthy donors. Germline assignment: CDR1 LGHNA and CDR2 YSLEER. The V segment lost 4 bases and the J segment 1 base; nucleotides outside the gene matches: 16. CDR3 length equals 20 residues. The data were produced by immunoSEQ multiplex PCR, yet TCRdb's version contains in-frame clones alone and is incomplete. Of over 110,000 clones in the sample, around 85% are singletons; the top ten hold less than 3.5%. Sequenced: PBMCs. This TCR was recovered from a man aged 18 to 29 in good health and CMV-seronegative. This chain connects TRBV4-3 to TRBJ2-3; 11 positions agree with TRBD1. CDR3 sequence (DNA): TGCGCCAGCAGCCCCCACGCGGACAGGGGGCCTTTCTTTTGCACAGATACGCAGTATTTT. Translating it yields CASSPHADRGPFFCTDTQYF.